Sequencing of this T cell receptor (beta chain) was carried out in a study of shared clonotypes between healthy human individuals (TCRdb year 2020). A note on the overall study: A couple of women and three men aged 18 to 49 years were included in the cohort. For each donor, CD4 naive and CD4 memory were each run on three plates, CD8 naive on two plates, and CD8 memory on one plate. Blood TCR repertoires of about 5 healthy adults were deeply sequenced to estimate repertoire size and the extent of clonotype sharing between individuals. Libraries were prepared and TCR repertoires were sequenced by different laboratories using diverse techniques, in order to increase sequencing depth and limit assay-specific biases. Between about 0.94 and 8.9 billion PBMCs per donor were obtained by leukapheresis. Broad study findings and their caveats: Pairwise subsampling indicated that sequencing depth was expected to affect the degree of clonotype sharing among donors. Estimated clonotype richness was generally larger for naive than for memory subsets. Even with the large sequencing depth, rarefaction of the sorted-subset datasets indicated that sequencing was incomplete. The small number of donors limited the genetic and exposure-history diversity represented. Compared with non-shared clonotypes, clonotypes shared by all four sorted-subset donors had higher generation probabilities. When several donors were compared, the shared fraction of clonotypes was about 5% for naive CD4, 3.5% for naive CD8, 2.3% for memory CD4, and 0.4% for memory CD8. Only blood was sampled, and tissue TCR repertoires likely differ from those in blood.

Using the deep immunoSEQ assay, multiplex PCR amplified TCR CDR3 regions from genomic DNA. For each cell subset, the extracted genomic DNA was distributed evenly across all wells of several immunoSEQ 96-well plates, and each plate served as one replicate. Each replicate PCR for sorted subsets received roughly 0.2 ug genomic DNA, equal to roughly 33,000 T cell genomes. Purified libraries were measured with a Qubit 3.0 fluorometer, size-checked on a Bioanalyzer 2100, and measured again with the KAPA Library Quantification kit. Each immunoSEQ 96-well plate was sequenced on its own single-read 150-cycle Illumina NextSeq 550 flow cell. Concerning the study's data processing: The immunoSEQ output contained only junctional sequences without quality scores, so filtering could not match that applied to full-length reads. To assign V/J genes and CDR3, sequences were annotated against IMGT germline references using PyIR, a Python wrapper for IgBLAST v1.9. Any read was removed if the V/J assignment was weak (E-value above 1e-6), the CDR3 was missing, or the read contained stop codons, out-of-frame junctions, or ambiguous translated residues. A V3J clonotype was defined by an identical inferred V gene, J gene, and CDR3 amino acid sequence. Percentage overlap between repertoires was calculated by dividing the number of shared unique clonotypes by the size of the smaller repertoire. RTK rarefaction, the Chao1 estimator, and Recon v2.1 estimates of unobserved clonotypes were used to assess repertoire richness. Generation probabilities for all TCRbeta clonotypes obtained by the gDNA method from four donors were computed using OLGA. As stored in TCRdb, this immuneACCESS dataset retains in-frame rearrangements with V and J assigned. A fraction of the clones does not appear; measured against another copy, unresolved V genes explain less than half of the discrepancy, and the remainder lacks a known reason. For V, J and clone size, that table is used; D and trimming come from the DNA. This sample gives 550,000 to 800,000 clones in total; around two thirds of them show up just once. The ten largest clones add up to around 1.6% of the sample.

The donors were healthy, HIV-negative adults with no recently reported acute infections or vaccinations. Every donor was a Caucasian adult living in Nashville, Tennessee, USA. Magnetic negative selection was used to enrich CD4+ T cells, after which naive cells were positively selected on CD45RA and the negative fraction became the memory subset. After blood collection by leukapheresis, PBMCs were isolated using Ficoll-Histopaque density gradient centrifugation and then cryopreserved in the vapor phase of liquid nitrogen. Analytical flow cytometry was used to check the purity and quantity of each magnetically sorted T cell population. Genomic DNA was isolated from every sorted fraction and measured by UV absorbance on a Nanodrop 2000c. On this clone: This clone's antigen is unknown. No clone much larger than this one lies a single base away; base qualities are absent.

Measured from the cysteine to the phenylalanine, the CDR3 is 15 residues long. Only CDR3 DNA remains: 45 bases, in frame from the first base. The trim is 5 bases for V and 0 bases for J, with a gap of 14 bases between the germline ends. CDR1 and CDR2, looked up from the germline V gene, are MDHEN and SYDVKM. This chain is built from TRBV28 and TRBJ2-7; a tentative D call is TRBD2 (6 bases match). The source material was memory CD4+ T cells sorted from blood. Taken with the paper, the label for cell subset or site translates to: CD45RA-negative fraction. The receptor comes from a woman in her 30s in good health. CDR3 sequence: CASSTFGGVSYEQYF. The bases are TGTGCCAGCAGTACCTTCGGGGGAGTCTCCTACGAGCAGTACTTC.